What follows are 30 T cell receptor beta chains derived from one specimen sequenced in a study of control samples from healthy donors and cancer patients. Sequencing used immunoSEQ multiplex PCR; TCRdb keeps in-frame clones, though not all of them. This table holds 150,000 to 200,000 clones, roughly 94% found once. The sequenced sample consisted of blood. These receptor sequences come from a woman aged 18-29 years in good health.

The genes are TRBV28 and TRBJ1-4; no definite D call. This CDR3 is built from 17 residues. In germline, CDR1 is MDHEN, CDR2 SYDVKM. The V gene lost 3 bases and the J gene lost 4 bases, with 18 bases spanning the gap. Here the CDR3 DNA reads TGTGCCAGCAGTTTTTTGCCCCGAGCGGGTTTTAATGAAAAACTGTTTTTT. Its translation is CASSFLPRAGFNEKLFF.

The rearrangement links TRBV28 to TRBJ2-5; 9 bases are shared with TRBD1. CDR3 length: 16 amino acids. V trimming: 5 bases; J trimming: 5 bases; junction bases outside the gene matches: 12. CDR1 is MDHEN and CDR2 is SYDVKM in the germline V gene. The CDR3 DNA follows: TGTGCCAGCAGTGTTTTCCCGGGACAGGGCGCCGAGACCCAGTACTTC. Its protein product is CASSVFPGQGAETQYF. Filled out from reference TRBV28 and TRBJ2-5, the complete variable domain reads DVKVTQSSRYLVKRTGEKVFLECVQDMDHENMFWYRQDPGLGLRLIYFSYDVKMKEKGDIPEGYSVSREKKERFSLILESASTNQTSMYLCASSVFPGQGAETQYFGPGTRLLVL.

The chain uses TRBV6-1 and TRBJ1-5; TRBD1 matches 8 bases. Germline trimming cut 2 bases from V and 4 bases from J; bases unmatched to any gene: 1. Germline V gene sequence: CDR1 MNHNS, CDR2 SASEGT. This CDR3 has 14 residues. CDR3 in amino acids: CASSEYRGNQPQHF. The CDR3 coding sequence is TGTGCCAGCAGTGAATACAGGGGGAATCAGCCCCAGCATTTT.

This sequence joins TRBV5-1 and TRBJ1-2; TRBD1 might be the D (6 bases). Germline lookup yields CDR1 SGHRS and CDR2 YFSETQ. CDR3 length: 15 residues. Deletions cut 0 bases from V and 3 bases from J, with 12 bases between. In DNA, the CDR3 is TGCGCCAGCAGCTTGGATGGGACAACCGACTATGGCTACACCTTC. It is translated as CASSLDGTTDYGYTF.

The rearrangement links TRBV27 to TRBJ1-1; the D is unclear. Germline values: CDR1 MNHEY, CDR2 SMNVEV (reference sequence). V shed 5 bases and J shed 4 bases, with 14 bases lying between them. The CDR3 length is 14 residues. DNA of the CDR3: TGTGCCAGCAGTCCCTCCCTGGTGCGCACTGAAGCTTTCTTT. As protein: CASSPSLVRTEAFF.

The chain is built from TRBV9 and TRBJ1-3; the D is unclear. Germline V gives CDR1 SGDLS, CDR2 YYNGEE. The ends were cut back, 6 bases at V and 0 bases at J, with 7 bases in the middle. The CDR3 spans 13 residues. CDR3 loop: CASMSTSGNTIYF. The CDR3 coding sequence is TGTGCCAGCATGAGCACCTCTGGAAACACCATATATTTT.

J is TRBJ2-7 and V is TRBV6-2 or TRBV6-3; D call uncertain. The CDR3 sequence is 13 residues long. Germline V lookup: CDR1 MNHEY, CDR2 SVGEGT. Trimming took 3 bases from V and 4 from J, leaving 10 bases between them. The CDR3 DNA reads TGTGCCAGCAGTTATCGATTTTATTACGAGCAGTACTTC. It translates to CASSYRFYYEQYF.

V gene TRBV3-1 (or the pseudogene TRBV3-2) combines with J gene TRBJ1-3, with no clear D. This CDR3 region has 11 residues. The germline V gene encodes CDR1 LGHDT and CDR2 YNNKEL (reference sequence). V lost 8 bases, J lost 8 bases, and 10 bases lay in between. This CDR3 is CASASGDTIYF. The CDR3, as DNA: TGTGCCAGCGCCTCTGGGGACACCATATATTTT.

This chain links TRBV7-2 with TRBJ2-1; possible D gene TRBD2, 6 bases. The CDR3 extends over 17 amino acids. V dropped 1 base and J dropped 1 base, with 14 bases sitting between them. CDR1 SGHTA and CDR2 FQGNSA come from the germline V gene. The CDR3 loop is CASSLDTLAGSYNEQFF. The CDR3 DNA sequence: TGTGCCAGCAGCTTAGATACCTTGGCGGGATCCTACAATGAGCAGTTCTTC. The whole variable domain, remainder taken from reference TRBV7-2 and TRBJ2-1, is GAGVSQSPSNKVTEKGKDVELRCDPISGHTALYWYRQSLGQGLEFLIYFQGNSAPDKSGLPSDRFSAERTGGSVSTLTIQRTQQEDSAVYLCASSLDTLAGSYNEQFFGPGTRLTVL.

About this clone itself: The junction differs from germline at one of its ends, possibly a read error. J is TRBJ1-3 and V is TRBV7-2; tentative D call: TRBD1 (6 bases). The CDR3 has 16 residues. Germline V lookup: CDR1 SGHTA, CDR2 FQGNSA. DNA of the CDR3: TGTGCCAGCAGCTTAGTTCGGGGGCCCTCTGGAAACATCATATATTTT. It translates to CASSLVRGPSGNIIYF.

This chain uses TRBV7-2 with TRBJ2-7; D unclear. Germline loops: CDR1 SGHTA, CDR2 FQGNSA. V lost 5 bases and J 2 bases, leaving 4 bases between the germline ends. The CDR3 is made up of 11 amino acids. The CDR3 nucleotides read TGTGCCAGCAGCGAAACCTACGAGCAGTACTTC. It codes for CASSETYEQYF.

The rearrangement joins TRBV5-1 to TRBJ1-3, with D uncertain. The ends were cut back, 4 bases at V and 0 bases at J, with 8 bases in the middle. The CDR3 totals 14 residues. Germline V lookup: CDR1 SGHRS, CDR2 YFSETQ. The CDR3 nucleotides are TGCGCCAGCAGCCCAGACAACTCTGGAAACACCATATATTTT. Translating gives CASSPDNSGNTIYF.

The rearrangement links TRBV25-1 to TRBJ1-1; D perhaps matches TRBD1 (5 bases). This CDR3 has 15 residues. V was trimmed by 1 base and J by 4 bases, leaving 13 bases between them. Germline values: CDR1 MGHDK, CDR2 SYGVNS. The DNA for the CDR3 is TGTGCCAGCAGTGAATCCATGGGAAGGGGCACTGAAGCTTTCTTT. It yields the protein CASSESMGRGTEAFF.

The rearrangement links TRBV28 to TRBJ1-1; TRBD1 is a possible D gene (5 bases). The CDR3 has 16 residues. Trimming left V 5 bases short and J 5 bases short, with 21 bases between. Germline CDR1 is MDHEN and CDR2 is SYDVKM. CDR3 loop: CASSGWTWGWRTEAFF. CDR3 DNA: TGTGCCAGCAGTGGGTGGACATGGGGATGGCGAACTGAAGCTTTCTTT.

The rearrangement joins TRBV18 to TRBJ1-1; the match to TRBD1 covers 9 bases. The CDR3 contains 17 residues. J was trimmed by 3 bases and V by 6 bases; bases with no gene match: 14. Germline-derived CDR1 and CDR2 are KGHSH and LQKENI. The CDR3 loop reads CASSKRDRVAVDTEAFF. DNA of the CDR3: TGTGCCAGCTCTAAACGGGACAGGGTGGCTGTGGACACTGAAGCTTTCTTT.

This chain connects TRBV9 to TRBJ1-2; D is unclear. V was pared by 4 bases and J by 4 bases, with 5 bases between. The length of the CDR3 is 11 residues. Germline V gives CDR1 SGDLS, CDR2 YYNGEE. For the CDR3, the DNA is TGTGCCAGCAGCACAGTCTATGGCTACACCTTC. This translates into CASSTVYGYTF.

The J gene is TRBJ2-3, the V gene TRBV5-6; 7 positions match TRBD2. The CDR3 runs 15 residues. Per the germline V gene, CDR1 is SGHDT and CDR2 is YYEEEE. Trimming at V came to 6 bases and at J to 1 base, leaving 8 bases not matched to a gene. The CDR3 bases are TGTGCCAGCAAAGAGTTAAGCGGGGGCACAGATACGCAGTATTTT. This translates into CASKELSGGTDTQYF.

This chain joins TRBV14 and TRBJ2-7; tentative D call: TRBD2 (6 bases). The CDR3 runs 15 residues. Germline loops: CDR1 SGHDN, CDR2 FVKESK. Trimming shortened V by 0 bases and J by 2 bases, and 11 bases separated the two germline ends. Written as DNA, the CDR3 is TGTGCCAGCAGCCAAGAGCCTAGCGCGCCCTACGAGCAGTACTTC. This translates into CASSQEPSAPYEQYF.

As DNA, the CDR3 is TGTGCCAGCAACCCGGGGAGCTCTGGAAACACCATATATTTT. Translating gives CASNPGSSGNTIYF. The V call is TRBV6-2 or TRBV6-3, the J call TRBJ1-3; unclear D gene. This CDR3 is 14 amino acids long. The V gene lost 7 bases and the J gene lost 0 bases, with 10 bases spanning the gap. Germline V gene sequence: CDR1 MNHEY, CDR2 SVGEGT.

The chain has TRBV12-3 or TRBV12-4 and TRBJ1-1; no definite D call. The CDR3 has 13 residues. The germline V and J ends were trimmed by 6 bases and 1 base, with 9 bases remaining between them. The CDR3: CASRTNGNTEAFF. The CDR3 region has the DNA TGTGCCAGCAGGACCAATGGGAACACTGAAGCTTTCTTT.

J is TRBJ1-1 and V is TRBV28; D gene uncertain. V was pared by 3 bases and J by 11 bases, with 13 bases between. The germline CDR1 and CDR2 sequences are MDHEN and SYDVKM. The CDR3 is 12 amino acids. In DNA, the CDR3 is TGTGCCAGCAGTTTGTTGGCGGGTTGGGCTTTCTTT. Translated, it gives CASSLLAGWAFF.

The genes are TRBV19 and TRBJ1-6; a possible D gene is TRBD1 (5 bases). The CDR3 is 12 residues long. The germline gives CDR1 LNHDA, CDR2 SQIVND (reference sequence). V shed 6 bases and J shed 11 bases, with 11 bases lying between them. CDR3 protein: CASSRRDPPLHF. The CDR3 DNA follows: TGTGCCAGTAGCCGCCGGGACCCACCCCTCCACTTT.

The chain carries TRBV28 and TRBJ1-2; possible D gene TRBD1, 5 bases. This CDR3 is 16 amino acids long. The V and J ends lost 6 bases and 1 base respectively, with 18 bases between them. Germline V gene lookup returns CDR1 MDHEN and CDR2 SYDVKM. CDR3 DNA sequence: TGTGCCAGCAGCTCCCAGGGACCAGGGAATAACTATGGCTACACCTTC. As protein: CASSSQGPGNNYGYTF.

The rearrangement links TRBV5-1 to TRBJ2-3; tentatively, D is TRBD1 (5 bases). This CDR3 contains 15 residues. Trimming shortened V by 3 bases and J by 5 bases, and 16 bases separated the two germline ends. Looked up from germline, CDR1 is SGHRS and CDR2 is YFSETQ. For the CDR3, the DNA is TGCGCCAGCAGCTCCAACCCGGACGGACAAGATACGCAGTATTTT. This codes for CASSSNPDGQDTQYF.

CDR3 sequence: CASSLGTSPNEQFF. The DNA of the CDR3 is TGTGCCAGCAGCTTAGGTACAAGCCCCAATGAGCAGTTCTTC. The gene calls are TRBV11-2 and TRBJ2-1; unclear D gene. Trimming pared 1 base from V and 6 bases from J, leaving 10 bases between. Per the germline V gene, CDR1 is SGHAT and CDR2 is FQNNGV. CDR3 length: 14 residues.

The gene calls are TRBV7-9 and TRBJ1-6; 8 bases agree with TRBD1. V lost 3 bases to trimming and J lost 7 bases; unmatched junction nucleotides: 2. The CDR3 is made up of 14 amino acids. Germline CDR1 SEHNR, CDR2 FQNEAQ (reference sequence). For the CDR3, the DNA is TGTGCCAGCAGCTTTTGGGACAGGAATTCACCCCTCCACTTT. This codes for CASSFWDRNSPLHF.

The chain recombines TRBV12-3 or TRBV12-4 with TRBJ1-1; perhaps TRBD1 as D (6 bases). V lost 8 bases, J lost 3 bases, and 13 bases lay in between. The CDR3 consists of 13 residues. The CDR3 DNA reads as TGTGCCAGCCGACCAAGGACAGACACTGAAGCTTTCTTT. Protein sequence: CASRPRTDTEAFF.

The rearrangement joins TRBV7-9 to TRBJ2-7; D possibly corresponds to TRBD2 (7 bases). The V gene lost 5 bases and the J gene lost 2 bases, with 19 bases spanning the gap. CDR3 length equals 16 residues. Germline V CDR1 and CDR2: SEHNR, FQNEAQ (reference sequence). The CDR3 is CASSPGGVRGTYEQYF. Here the CDR3 DNA reads TGTGCCAGCAGCCCGGGGGGAGTCAGGGGAACCTACGAGCAGTACTTC.

J is TRBJ1-5 and V is TRBV6-2 or TRBV6-3, with TRBD1 matching 9 bases. CDR3 length: 18 amino acids. Germline CDR1 reads MNHEY; CDR2 reads SVGEGT. V lost 5 bases and J lost 1; bases outside the gene matches: 12. The CDR3 is CASSGPGQGPISNQPQHF. DNA of the CDR3: TGTGCCAGCAGTGGGCCGGGACAGGGACCTATCAGCAATCAGCCCCAGCATTTT.

V usage is TRBV5-8 and J usage is TRBJ1-2; the D is unclear. This CDR3 is built from 12 residues. Trimming pared 4 bases from V and 1 base from J, leaving 5 bases between. Germline CDR1 and CDR2: SGHTS and YDEGEE. CDR3 in amino acids: CASSTFNYGYTF. The CDR3 region has the DNA TGTGCCAGCAGCACCTTTAACTATGGCTACACCTTC.